This TCR beta chain was sequenced for a study of blood T cell repertoires in COVID-19. How the authors handled the data: Cell counts per sample came from amplifying reference gene primers. Profiling relied on immunoSEQ multiplex PCR, and the TCRdb table lists in-frame clones only, not all of them. That table supplies the V and J calls and clone size; D and trimming were determined from the DNA. The sample includes approximately 260,000 clones, about 86% of them seen just once. The CDR3 spans 14 residues. Trimming cost V 5 bases and J 5 bases; bases outside gene matches: 5. Germline CDR1 MDHEN, CDR2 SYDVKM.

This sequence joins TRBV28 and TRBJ1-5; the match to TRBD1 covers 8 bases. The sample consisted of peripheral blood. This receptor was obtained from a woman aged 80 or over with acute or convalescent COVID-19. CDR3 nucleotide sequence: TGTGCCAGCAGTGGACAGGGAGGGTATCAGCCCCAGCATTTT. Amino acids: CASSGQGGYQPQHF.